This TCR beta chain originates from a study of cytomegalovirus exposure and HLA in healthy donors. General study points: Earlier results showed most TCR beta V segments being productive about 90% or about 30% of the time.

As concerns this clone: Its specificity is unknown.

Germline V gene data show CDR1 as SGHVS and CDR2 as FNYEAQ. This CDR3 comprises 15 residues. Trimming left V 3 bases short and J 4 bases short, with 15 bases between. The PCR employed 60 Vbeta primers together with 13 Jbeta primers. Per the study methods: In a later analysis, the count reached 80 million or so unique TCR beta chains, with about 12 million shared. Assay: immunoSEQ multiplex PCR; the TCRdb copy retains only in-frame clones and omits some. The DNA was the basis for D and trimming; V, J and clone size are from that table. Recorded here are 120,000 to 150,000 clones; the top ten clones represent roughly 2.6%.

V and J are TRBV7-6 and TRBJ1-2; weak D call: TRBD1 (6 bases). Specimen: PBMCs. This sequence originates from a middle-aged man in good health and CMV-seronegative. The CDR3 nucleotides read TGTGCCAGCAGCTTCTCCGGGACACCCTCCTATGGCTACACCTTC. Residues: CASSFSGTPSYGYTF.